The rows below give T cell receptor beta chains drawn from one sample of a study of cytomegalovirus exposure and HLA in healthy donors. Some clones are missing from TCRdb's copy, which holds only in-frame ones; the method was immunoSEQ multiplex PCR. Among approximately 79,000 clones listed, around 76% were seen once. The sequencing sample was made of PBMCs. The origin of the receptors is a male donor in good health and CMV-seropositive. The conserved cysteine and the conserved F or W are not part of the CDR3 here. D genes are given only for firm matches. Size is stated for part of the rows, as once, few or many counts, or as a class when the clone is expanded.

v_gene: TRBV10-2; d_gene: NA; abundance: NA; CDR3aa: ASSGGGVSSGANVLT
v_gene: TRBV5-1; d_gene: TRBD1; abundance: NA; CDR3aa: ASSLVPGGEAF
v_gene: TRBV4-1; d_gene: NA; abundance: NA; CDR3aa: ASSQGRGGRTEAF
v_gene: TRBV11-2; d_gene: TRBD1; abundance: NA; CDR3aa: ASRFPGQGPPGNTIY
v_gene: TRBV19; d_gene: NA; abundance: NA; CDR3aa: ASSTQGFEQY
v_gene: TRBV29-1; d_gene: NA; abundance: NA; CDR3aa: SVEKDTDSGANVLT
v_gene: TRBV7-9; d_gene: NA; abundance: NA; CDR3aa: ASSLADSKGPQH
v_gene: TRBV7-2; d_gene: NA; abundance: NA; CDR3aa: ASSLLMTGDGNEQF
v_gene: TRBV4-3; d_gene: TRBD2; abundance: NA; CDR3aa: ASTPGLAGCEQF
v_gene: TRBV20-1; d_gene: NA; abundance: NA; CDR3aa: SAILAPVNT
v_gene: TRBV19; d_gene: TRBD1; abundance: NA; CDR3aa: ASSILMGQGRVNYGYT
v_gene: TRBV28; d_gene: TRBD1; abundance: NA; CDR3aa: ASSPGGSVKYEQY
v_gene: TRBV18; d_gene: NA; abundance: few; CDR3aa: ASSPRIREDIQY
v_gene: TRBV7-3; d_gene: NA; abundance: NA; CDR3aa: ASSLDYSGEQY
v_gene: TRBV7-6; d_gene: TRBD1; abundance: NA; CDR3aa: ASSLGGGQGSYGYT
v_gene: TRBV27; d_gene: NA; abundance: NA; CDR3aa: ASSWSVSYEQY
v_gene: TRBV2; d_gene: TRBD1; abundance: NA; CDR3aa: ASMGQGDEQF
v_gene: TRBV6-5; d_gene: TRBD2; abundance: few; CDR3aa: ASSQREGGETQY
v_gene: TRBV7-3; d_gene: TRBD1; abundance: NA; CDR3aa: ASSPRRTGKNEKLF
v_gene: TRBV6-5; d_gene: TRBD2; abundance: once; CDR3aa: ASSYPGGGQETQY
v_gene: TRBV7-9; d_gene: TRBD1; abundance: NA; CDR3aa: ASSRTGGPYEQY
v_gene: TRBV21-1; d_gene: NA; abundance: NA; CDR3aa: ARSFRGAVELF
v_gene: TRBV18; d_gene: NA; abundance: NA; CDR3aa: ASSPGEGLNYGYT
v_gene: TRBV6-6; d_gene: TRBD1; abundance: NA; CDR3aa: ASRTTGDRGREQY
v_gene: TRBV19; d_gene: NA; abundance: NA; CDR3aa: ASSVTDTGELF
v_gene: TRBV5-8; d_gene: NA; abundance: NA; CDR3aa: ASSFWGVTEAF
v_gene: TRBV28; d_gene: NA; abundance: NA; CDR3aa: ASSSPGDYGYT
v_gene: TRBV6-5; d_gene: NA; abundance: NA; CDR3aa: ASSYLRDSEAF
v_gene: TRBV28; d_gene: TRBD1; abundance: NA; CDR3aa: ASSPGDRGRDTQY
v_gene: TRBV5-1; d_gene: NA; abundance: once; CDR3aa: ASSLLGGAQPQH
v_gene: TRBV7-2; d_gene: TRBD1; abundance: NA; CDR3aa: ASSLRPGQDYEQY
v_gene: TRBV7-8; d_gene: NA; abundance: NA; CDR3aa: ASSGDFTDTQY
v_gene: TRBV19; d_gene: NA; abundance: NA; CDR3aa: ASSKDDDYIHTEAF
v_gene: TRBV27; d_gene: TRBD2; abundance: NA; CDR3aa: ASSFVAGGPGETQY
v_gene: TRBV7-8; d_gene: NA; abundance: NA; CDR3aa: ASSPSRLSDTQY
v_gene: TRBV4-1; d_gene: NA; abundance: NA; CDR3aa: ASSQVRASSAETQY
v_gene: TRBV18; d_gene: TRBD1; abundance: NA; CDR3aa: ASSPPGQGSYEQY
v_gene: TRBV5-1; d_gene: TRBD1; abundance: NA; CDR3aa: ASSQGTGPNTEAF
v_gene: TRBV30; d_gene: NA; abundance: NA; CDR3aa: AWSGNSYNEQF
v_gene: TRBV11-2; d_gene: TRBD2; abundance: NA; CDR3aa: ASSWGGAGGGDQY
v_gene: TRBV7-2; d_gene: TRBD2; abundance: NA; CDR3aa: ASSAPPGLAGVTTDTQY
v_gene: TRBV6-4; d_gene: TRBD2; abundance: NA; CDR3aa: ASSLLAGGSYNEQF
v_gene: TRBV7-2; d_gene: TRBD2; abundance: once; CDR3aa: ASSPSGNSYNEQF
v_gene: TRBV7-9; d_gene: TRBD2; abundance: NA; CDR3aa: ASSLGTSGGPYNEQF
v_gene: TRBV7-2; d_gene: TRBD2; abundance: NA; CDR3aa: ASSPGGAGGYEQY
v_gene: TRBV7-9; d_gene: NA; abundance: NA; CDR3aa: ASSLGREQY
v_gene: TRBV27; d_gene: NA; abundance: NA; CDR3aa: ASSFQGPYEQY
v_gene: TRBV6-5; d_gene: NA; abundance: NA; CDR3aa: ASSRYSGVEKLF
v_gene: TRBV5-1; d_gene: NA; abundance: NA; CDR3aa: ASNLSPGAGPYEQY
v_gene: TRBV27; d_gene: NA; abundance: NA; CDR3aa: ASIAGTKNTEAF
v_gene: TRBV6-6; d_gene: TRBD1; abundance: NA; CDR3aa: ASRPGTGKNTEAF
v_gene: TRBV18; d_gene: TRBD2; abundance: NA; CDR3aa: ASSLTSGRPEQY
v_gene: TRBV27; d_gene: NA; abundance: NA; CDR3aa: ASSLSSVERQGGV
v_gene: TRBV12-5; d_gene: TRBD2; abundance: NA; CDR3aa: ASGPTSGRNNEQF